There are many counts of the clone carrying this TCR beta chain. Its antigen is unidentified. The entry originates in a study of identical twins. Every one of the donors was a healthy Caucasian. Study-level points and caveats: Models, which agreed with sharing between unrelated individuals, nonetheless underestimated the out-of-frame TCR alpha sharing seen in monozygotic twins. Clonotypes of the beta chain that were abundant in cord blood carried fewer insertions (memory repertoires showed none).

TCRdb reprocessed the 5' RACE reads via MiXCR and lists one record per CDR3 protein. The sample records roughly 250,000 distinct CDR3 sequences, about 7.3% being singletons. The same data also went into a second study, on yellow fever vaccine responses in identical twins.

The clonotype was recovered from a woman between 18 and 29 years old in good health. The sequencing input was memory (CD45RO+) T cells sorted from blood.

CDR3: CASSLSGANEKLFF. The CDR3 DNA reads as TGCGCCAGCAGCTTGTCTGGGGCTAATGAAAAACTGTTTTTT. This chain connects TRBV5-1 to TRBJ1-4; D gene ambiguous. The CDR3 spans 14 residues. Germline V gene data show CDR1 as SGHRS and CDR2 as YFSETQ. Trimming left V 1 base short and J 3 bases short, with 7 bases between.